This TCR beta chain is drawn from a study of CD8+CD57+ T cells in acquired aplastic anemia (dated by TCRdb to the late 2010s). Some background on the complete study: On average, sorted CD4+ and CD8+ cells yielded around 3.4 ug of extracted DNA, with a range of roughly 0.18 to 30 ug. Mean read counts for healthy donor samples were roughly 10 million for CD4+ cells and 11.0 million for CD8+ cells. Overall study outcomes, separate from this receptor: Patients and healthy controls showed no significant difference in CD8+ Simpson's diversity (P=0.060). Roughly 31 CD8+ CDR3 sequences were shared between patients and controls but appeared highly expressed in patients and within their immunodominant clones.

TCR beta VDJ combination and CDR3 sequence profiling used genomic DNA as the template. TCR repertoire sequencing was run on an Illumina HiSeq 2000. The study's processing was this. Repertoire assessment relied on Simpson's diversity index, CDR3 size and DJ length profiles, and TRBV/TRBJ rearrangement plots. Whichever DNA sequence was most abundant in the deep sequencing data was defined as the immunodominant clone. CDR3 amino acid sequences were checked for sharing between subjects and were compared against published repertoires and the VDJdb database. TCRdb trimmed the raw reads at Q25, called clones with MiXCR and kept productive beta chains. Rows with a matching CDR3 protein are joined into one entry that keeps the most common DNA and genes. The V and J calls shown here were made by TCRdb, not taken from the authors' results. The sample includes hundreds of thousands of distinct CDR3 sequences, with 55% to 75% observed a single time. In total, the top ten clones hold more than 3.5% of the sample.

Concerning this clonotype: What this receptor recognizes is not known. No much larger clone exists at a distance of one base, and base qualities are not known.

V sheds 5 bases and J sheds 6 bases, leaving 11 bases between their ends. The CDR1 and CDR2 encoded by the germline V gene are SGHTA and FQGNSA. Taken from cysteine to phenylalanine, the CDR3 has 12 residues. CDR3 DNA is the only sequence kept; it has 36 bases, read in frame from the first base. In this study, sorted CD4+ and CD8+ T cells from the blood of healthy subjects and of severe aplastic anemia patients had their TCR repertoires deep-sequenced. Ficoll-Paque density gradient centrifugation was used to isolate peripheral blood mononuclear cells. Before DNA extraction, CD4+ and CD8+ T cells were sorted with FACS or magnetic beads.

The origin of this receptor is a human donor in good health, serving as a control. The rearrangement joined TRBV7-2 to TRBJ2-7; the D gene identity is not certain. Sequenced input: sorted CD4+, CD8+, or CD8+CD57+ T cells (not recorded which) from PBMCs. The CDR3 amino acid sequence is: CASSLAVFEQYF. The sequenced DNA is TGTGCCAGCAGCCTGGCAGTCTTCGAGCAGTACTTC.